What follows are 5 T cell receptor beta chains derived from one specimen sequenced in a study of T cell repertoires in cytomegalovirus infection. TCRdb fed the reads into MiXCR, producing one record per CDR3 protein. The table lists approximately 110,000 distinct CDR3 sequences, about 33% of them singletons. For these receptors, no antigen is known. The sequencing used CD8+ T cells from cultured PBMCs, collected from culture after CMV antigen stimulation. The receptors originated from a human donor in good health (CMV status not recorded). Some clones in this sample may be carry-over from other donors' samples.

This clonotype showed up many times. This sequence joins TRBV12-3 or TRBV12-4 and TRBJ1-1, with a tentative D call TRBD1 (5 bases). This CDR3 has 14 amino acids. Trimming left V 3 bases short and J 1 base short, with 9 bases between. CDR3 protein: CASSFPGTNTEAFF. The CDR3 region has the DNA TGTGCCAGCAGTTTCCCAGGGACGAACACTGAAGCTTTCTTT.

The chain couples TRBV7-2 to TRBJ1-6; tentative D call: TRBD1 (5 bases). The CDR3 runs 14 residues. Trimming shortened V by 3 bases and J by 6 bases, and 9 bases separated the two germline ends. The germline CDR1 and CDR2 sequences are SGHTA and FQGNSA. In DNA, the CDR3 is TGTGCCAGCAGCTTGGGACTGATTAATTCACCCCTCCACTTT. It specifies CASSLGLINSPLHF.

The rearrangement uses TRBV3-1 and TRBJ2-1; D is unresolved. The V end lost 4 bases, the J end lost 0 bases, and 13 bases lay between the germline ends. CDR3 size: 16 residues. Germline loops: CDR1 LGHDT, CDR2 YNNKEL (reference sequence). CDR3 loop: CASSPLGHDSYNEQFF. The CDR3 DNA reads as TGTGCCAGCAGCCCCCTTGGGCATGACTCCTACAATGAGCAGTTCTTC.

This clonotype came up once. The V gene is TRBV12-3 or TRBV12-4, the J gene TRBJ1-5, with D possibly being TRBD1 (5 bases). With 6 bases removed from V and 2 bases from J, the gap between germline ends came to 8 bases. The CDR3 has 13 residues. The CDR3 loop reads CASSPGRNQPQHF. The CDR3 nucleotides are TGTGCCAGCAGCCCGGGACGCAATCAGCCCCAGCATTTT.

Many counts were recorded for this clonotype. V and J are TRBV12-3 or TRBV12-4 and TRBJ1-2; 7 nucleotides agree with TRBD1. CDR3 length: 15 amino acids. The V and J ends lost 2 bases and 3 bases, in that order; junction bases with no gene match: 6. The CDR3 region has the DNA TGTGCCAGCAGTTTACTACAGGGGTTCGACTATGGCTACACCTTC. Translated, it gives CASSLLQGFDYGYTF.